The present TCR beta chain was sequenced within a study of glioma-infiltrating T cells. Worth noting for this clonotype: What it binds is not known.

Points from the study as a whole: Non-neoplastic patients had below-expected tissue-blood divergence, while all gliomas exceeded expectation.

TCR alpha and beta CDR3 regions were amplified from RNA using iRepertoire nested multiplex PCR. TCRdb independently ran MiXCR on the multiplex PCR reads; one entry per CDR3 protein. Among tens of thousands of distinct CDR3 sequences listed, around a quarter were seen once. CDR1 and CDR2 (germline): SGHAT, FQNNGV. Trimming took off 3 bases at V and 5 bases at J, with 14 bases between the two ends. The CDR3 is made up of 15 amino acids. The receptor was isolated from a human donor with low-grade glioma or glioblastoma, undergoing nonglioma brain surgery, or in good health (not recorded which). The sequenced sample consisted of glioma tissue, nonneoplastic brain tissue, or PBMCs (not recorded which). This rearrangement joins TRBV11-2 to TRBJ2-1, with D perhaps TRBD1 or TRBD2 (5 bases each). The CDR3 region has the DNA TGTGCCAGCAGCTTCATCGCCGGGACCAACAATGAGCAGTTCTTC. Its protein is CASSFIAGTNNEQFF.